Reported below is one TCR beta chain. This entry is derived from a study of blood T cell repertoires in COVID-19. About the research overall: Sources were T cells, B-cell-depleted T cells, or PBMCs; the material itself was cDNA or gDNA.

The CDR3 totals 18 residues. Losses at the gene ends were 4 bases for V and 0 bases for J; bases not matched to a gene: 10. CDR1 and CDR2 (germline): SGHRS, YFSETQ. Per the authors' pipeline: Amplification of reference gene primers provided the estimated nucleated cell counts. Sequenced by immunoSEQ multiplex PCR; TCRdb stores in-frame clones only, minus some. D and trimming come from the DNA, and the V and J calls and clone size come from that table. The profile shows over 250,000 clones, more than 80% of them singletons. This chain connects TRBV5-1 to TRBJ2-6; TRBD1 matches 7 bases. Specimen: peripheral blood. The TCR sequence derives from a woman aged 45-59 years with COVID-19, enrolled during active disease. The CDR3 DNA sequence: TGCGCCAGCAGCACCCGACAGGGTCTATCCTCTGGGGCCAACGTCCTGACTTTC. Its translation: CASSTRQGLSSGANVLTF. Full variable domain (missing parts from reference TRBV5-1 and TRBJ2-6): KAGVTQTPRYLIKTRGQQVTLSCSPISGHRSVSWYQQTPGQGLQFLFEYFSETQRNKGNFPGRFSGRQFSNSRSEMNVSTLELGDSALYLCASSTRQGLSSGANVLTFGAGSRLTVL.